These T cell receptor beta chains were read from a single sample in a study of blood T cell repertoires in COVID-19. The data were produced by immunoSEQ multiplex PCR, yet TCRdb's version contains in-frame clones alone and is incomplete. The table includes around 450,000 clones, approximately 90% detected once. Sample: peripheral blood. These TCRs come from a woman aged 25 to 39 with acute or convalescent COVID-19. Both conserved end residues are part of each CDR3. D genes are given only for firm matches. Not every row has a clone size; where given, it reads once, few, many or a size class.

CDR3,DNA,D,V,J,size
CASRGIDRKDYGYTF,TGTGCCAGCAGGGGAATTGACAGGAAGGACTATGGCTACACCTTC,.,TRBV7-9,TRBJ1-2,.
CASSVGAGSSGNTIYF,TGTGCCAGCAGCGTAGGAGCGGGCAGTTCTGGAAACACCATATATTTT,.,TRBV9,TRBJ1-3,.
CASSYEQGTSYEQYF,TGTGCCAGCAGTTACGAACAGGGAACCTCCTACGAGCAGTACTTC,.,TRBV6-5,TRBJ2-7,.
CAVFGTLGNTIYF,TGTGCCGTCTTCGGGACACTAGGAAACACCATATATTTT,.,TRBV10-3,TRBJ1-3,once
CASSGHGQERETQYF,TGCGCCAGCAGTGGACACGGACAGGAGAGAGAGACCCAGTACTTC,TRBD1,TRBV10-2,TRBJ2-5,.
CASSLRGHQPQHF,TGTGCCAGCAGTTTAAGGGGCCATCAGCCCCAGCATTTT,.,TRBV27,TRBJ1-5,.
CAWSALRYTDTQYF,TGTGCCTGGAGTGCCCTCAGGTACACAGATACGCAGTATTTT,.,TRBV30,TRBJ2-3,.
CASSQGQGGFGTEAFF,TGCGCCAGCAGCCAAGGACAGGGGGGTTTCGGCACTGAAGCTTTCTTT,TRBD1,TRBV4-1,TRBJ1-1,.
CASTPGTGPTYEQYF,TGTGCCAGTACACCCGGGACAGGGCCTACCTACGAGCAGTACTTC,TRBD1,TRBV19,TRBJ2-7,.
CAWGRDTNSPLHF,TGTGCCTGGGGTAGGGACACTAATTCACCCCTCCACTTT,.,TRBV30,TRBJ1-6,.
CAWSYRSRGNWNTEAFF,TGTGCCTGGAGTTATCGCTCGAGGGGGAACTGGAACACTGAAGCTTTCTTT,.,TRBV30,TRBJ1-1,.
CAITARDTDTQYF,TGTGCCATCACCGCCAGGGACACAGATACGCAGTATTTT,.,TRBV10-3,TRBJ2-3,.
CASTPGLNNEQFF,TGTGCCAGCACCCCGGGACTGAACAATGAGCAGTTCTTC,.,TRBV12-3/TRBV12-4,TRBJ2-1,.
CASGAPGTGTSF,TGTGCTAGTGGTGCGCCCGGGACAGGGACCTCATTT,TRBD1,TRBV12-5,TRBJ1-6,.
CASSRDRGVYNSPLHF,TGTGCCAGCAGCCGGGACAGGGGCGTCTATAATTCACCCCTCCACTTT,TRBD1,TRBV28,TRBJ1-6,.
CASTYLEGTDTQYF,TGTGCCAGCACCTATTTAGAGGGCACAGATACGCAGTATTTT,.,TRBV7-8,TRBJ2-3,.
CASSEAPGYGYTF,TGTGCCAGCAGTGAAGCCCCGGGGTATGGCTACACCTTC,.,TRBV6-1,TRBJ1-2,.
CASSLYTGTNTEAFF,TGTGCCAGCAGTTTATATACGGGAACCAACACTGAAGCTTTCTTT,.,TRBV27,TRBJ1-1,.
CASSVGSYGYTF,TGTGCCAGCAGCGTGGGGAGCTATGGCTACACCTTC,.,TRBV9,TRBJ1-2,.
CASSSQGYYGYTF,TGTGCCAGCAGTTCACAGGGCTACTATGGCTACACCTTC,.,TRBV28,TRBJ1-2,.
CASRSIDSPDGGYTF,TGCGCCAGCAGATCCATCGACTCTCCTGATGGTGGCTACACCTTC,.,TRBV5-1,TRBJ1-2,.
CASSLRGVQPYNEQFF,TGTGCCAGCAGCTTACGCGGGGTACAACCCTACAATGAGCAGTTCTTC,.,TRBV7-3,TRBJ2-1,.
CASSDMGTGGLHIQYF,TGTGCCAGTAGCGATATGGGGACAGGGGGCCTGCACATTCAGTACTTC,TRBD1,TRBV19,TRBJ2-4,.
CASSKRRLEDSSYNSPLHF,TGTGCCAGCAGCAAGAGGCGTTTGGAGGACAGCTCCTATAATTCACCCCTCCACTTT,.,TRBV21-1,TRBJ1-6,.
CASSVEPSGGPYEQYF,TGTGCCAGCAGCGTAGAGCCTAGCGGGGGTCCATACGAGCAGTACTTC,TRBD2,TRBV9,TRBJ2-7,.
CASTPLGQGHSPLHF,TGTGCCAGCACCCCCCTCGGGCAGGGCCACTCACCCCTCCACTTT,.,TRBV2,TRBJ1-6,.
CASSLGQRGVWNEQFF,TGTGCCAGCAGCTTGGGACAGCGGGGGGTCTGGAATGAGCAGTTCTTC,TRBD2,TRBV5-5,TRBJ2-1,.
CASSLKGWGGPLTDTQYF,TGTGCCAGCAGCTTGAAGGGCTGGGGGGGCCCCCTCACAGATACGCAGTATTTT,.,TRBV7-8,TRBJ2-3,.
CASSVRQGGVEKPQHF,TGTGCCAGCAGCGTGAGACAGGGGGGCGTAGAGAAGCCCCAGCATTTT,TRBD1,TRBV5-6,TRBJ1-5,.
CASSQGGGTQYF,TGTGCCAGCAGCCAAGGGGGCGGGACGCAGTATTTT,TRBD1,TRBV7-3,TRBJ2-3,.
CASSTTNTEAFF,TGTGCCAGCAGCACAACGAACACTGAAGCTTTCTTT,.,TRBV3-1/TRBV3-2,TRBJ1-1,.
CASSPGGSGGTLQRTQYF,TGTGCCAGCAGCCCAGGGGGTAGCGGGGGCACCCTACAGAGGACGCAGTATTTT,TRBD2,TRBV7-2,TRBJ2-3,.
CASSPGQGQRGDYNEQFF,TGTGCCAGCAGCCCGGGACAGGGTCAAAGGGGAGATTACAATGAGCAGTTCTTC,TRBD1,TRBV11-3,TRBJ2-1,.
CASSLAGAGNTIYF,TGCGCCAGCAGCTTGGCAGGGGCTGGAAACACCATATATTTT,.,TRBV5-6,TRBJ1-3,.
CAGQGTNEKLFF,TGTGCCGGGCAGGGCACTAATGAAAAACTGTTTTTT,.,TRBV2,TRBJ1-4,.
CASSSLSGWLTDTQYF,TGTGCCAGCAGCTCTCTTAGCGGGTGGCTCACAGATACGCAGTATTTT,TRBD2,TRBV5-8,TRBJ2-3,.
CASVTGGTEAFF,TGTGCCAGCGTGACAGGGGGCACTGAAGCTTTCTTT,TRBD1,TRBV12-3/TRBV12-4,TRBJ1-1,.
CASSLESVNTEAFF,TGTGCCAGCAGCTTGGAGTCAGTAAACACTGAAGCTTTCTTT,.,TRBV5-4,TRBJ1-1,.
CASSPGQGDYEQYF,TGTGCCAGCAGCCCCGGACAGGGGGACTACGAGCAGTACTTC,TRBD1,TRBV7-7,TRBJ2-7,once
CASSLFQGVWTEAFF,TGTGCCAGCAGCTTATTTCAGGGGGTGTGGACTGAAGCTTTCTTT,TRBD1,TRBV5-6,TRBJ1-1,.
CASSLSLAGALTDTQYF,TGTGCCAGCAGCTTATCCCTAGCGGGGGCCCTCACAGATACGCAGTATTTT,TRBD2,TRBV7-6,TRBJ2-3,.
CTSSRQAGEKLFF,TGCACCAGCAGCCGCCAGGCCGGAGAAAAACTGTTTTTT,.,TRBV1,TRBJ1-4,.
CASSTGSPYEQYF,TGTGCCAGCAGCACCGGGTCCCCCTACGAGCAGTACTTC,.,TRBV12-3/TRBV12-4,TRBJ2-7,.
CASSQDRGGGGEQYF,TGCGCCAGCAGCCAAGATCGGGGTGGAGGAGGCGAGCAGTACTTC,.,TRBV4-1,TRBJ2-7,.
CATSRDARFGSPGTEAFF,TGTGCCACCAGCAGAGATGCAAGGTTTGGGTCCCCGGGCACTGAAGCTTTCTTT,.,TRBV15,TRBJ1-1,.
CASSWTSGGSYEQYF,TGTGCCAGCAGTTGGACTAGCGGGGGGTCCTACGAGCAGTACTTC,TRBD2,TRBV27,TRBJ2-7,.
CASSPTQGVNSPLHF,TGTGCCAGCTCACCAACACAGGGAGTTAATTCACCCCTCCACTTT,.,TRBV18,TRBJ1-6,.
CAIKESGGAKSAQYF,TGTGCCATCAAGGAGAGCGGGGGGGCCAAAAGCGCGCAGTATTTT,TRBD2,TRBV10-3,TRBJ2-3,.
CASSIDRLAGDGDTQYF,TGTGCCAGTAGTATAGACCGACTAGCGGGGGATGGAGATACGCAGTATTTT,TRBD2,TRBV19,TRBJ2-3,.
CARSSYRATWVKLFF,TGTGCCAGAAGCTCATACAGGGCCACATGGGTTAAACTGTTTTTT,.,TRBV5-3,TRBJ1-4,.